The TCR beta chain under discussion was sequenced for a study of cytomegalovirus exposure and HLA in healthy donors. Study-level points and caveats: Later on, a genetic analysis was performed. It linked a missense variant in DCLRE1C with V- and J-gene trimming of TCR beta. TRBV6-2, TRBV6-3 and some other V segments were excluded as indistinguishable.

Of note for this clone: What it binds is unknown.

The junction had 3 bases not matched to a gene; V was cut back by 8 bases and J by 5 bases. The germline gives CDR1 SNHLY, CDR2 FYNNEI. CDR3 length equals 12 residues. The primer mix had 60 Vbeta and 13 Jbeta primers. Profiled with immunoSEQ multiplex PCR; TCRdb holds only in-frame clones, not every one. The sample holds 130,000 to 150,000 clones; about two thirds are singletons and the top ten take less than 5%. The sequencing input was PBMCs. This clonotype was obtained from a man in his 60s in good health and CMV-seronegative. This chain connects TRBV2 to TRBJ2-7; 10 bases are a match to TRBD1. CDR3 sequence: CASRDRGHEQYF. The CDR3 nucleotides are TGTGCCAGCCGGGACAGGGGTCACGAGCAGTACTTC.